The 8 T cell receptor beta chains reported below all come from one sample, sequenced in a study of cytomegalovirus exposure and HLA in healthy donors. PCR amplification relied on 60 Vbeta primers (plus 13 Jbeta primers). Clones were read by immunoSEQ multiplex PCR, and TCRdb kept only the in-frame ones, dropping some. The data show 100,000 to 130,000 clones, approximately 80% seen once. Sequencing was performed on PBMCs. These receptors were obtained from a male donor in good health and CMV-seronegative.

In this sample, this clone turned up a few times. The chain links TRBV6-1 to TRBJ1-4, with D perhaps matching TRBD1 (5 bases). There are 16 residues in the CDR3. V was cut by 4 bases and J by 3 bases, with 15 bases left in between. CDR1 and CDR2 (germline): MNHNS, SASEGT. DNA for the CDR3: TGTGCCAGCAGTGTCAGGGTAGGGTCGGCTAATGAAAAACTGTTTTTT. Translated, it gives CASSVRVGSANEKLFF.

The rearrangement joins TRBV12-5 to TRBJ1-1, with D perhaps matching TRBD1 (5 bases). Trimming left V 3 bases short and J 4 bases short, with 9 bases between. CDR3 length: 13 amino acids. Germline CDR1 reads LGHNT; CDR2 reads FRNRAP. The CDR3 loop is CASGFGRGTEAFF. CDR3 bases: TGTGCTAGTGGTTTTGGTAGGGGCACTGAAGCTTTCTTT.

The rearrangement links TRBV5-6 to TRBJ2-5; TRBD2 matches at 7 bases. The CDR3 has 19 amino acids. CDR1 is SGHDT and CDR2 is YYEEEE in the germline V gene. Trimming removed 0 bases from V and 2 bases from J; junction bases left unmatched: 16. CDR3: CASSLGGADYTGGQETQYF. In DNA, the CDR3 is TGTGCCAGCAGCTTGGGAGGGGCAGACTATACGGGAGGTCAAGAGACCCAGTACTTC.

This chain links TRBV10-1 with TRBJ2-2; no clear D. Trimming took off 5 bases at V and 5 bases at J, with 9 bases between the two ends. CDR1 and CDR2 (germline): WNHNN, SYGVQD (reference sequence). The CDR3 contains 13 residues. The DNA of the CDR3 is TGCGCCAGCAGTCCACAATCAACCGGGGAGCTGTTTTTT. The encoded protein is CASSPQSTGELFF.

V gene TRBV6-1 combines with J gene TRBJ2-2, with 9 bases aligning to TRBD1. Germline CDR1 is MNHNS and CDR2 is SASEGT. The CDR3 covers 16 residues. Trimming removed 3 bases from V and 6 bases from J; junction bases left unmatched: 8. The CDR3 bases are TGTGCCAGCAGTGAGGGGGGGACAGGGCTAGCCGGGGAGCTGTTTTTT. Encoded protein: CASSEGGTGLAGELFF.

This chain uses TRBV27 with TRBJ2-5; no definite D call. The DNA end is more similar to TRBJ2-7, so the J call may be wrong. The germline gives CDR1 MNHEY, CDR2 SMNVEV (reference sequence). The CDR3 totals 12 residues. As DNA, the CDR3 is TGTGCCAGCCGAACCAACTCCTACGAGCAGTACTTC. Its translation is CASRTNSYEQYF.

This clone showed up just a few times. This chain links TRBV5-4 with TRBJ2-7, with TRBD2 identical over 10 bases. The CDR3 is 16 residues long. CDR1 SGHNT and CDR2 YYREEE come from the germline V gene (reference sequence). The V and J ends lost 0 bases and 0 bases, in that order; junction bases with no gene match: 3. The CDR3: CASSLGLAGSSYEQYF. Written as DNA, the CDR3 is TGTGCCAGCAGCTTGGGACTAGCGGGTTCCTCCTACGAGCAGTACTTC.

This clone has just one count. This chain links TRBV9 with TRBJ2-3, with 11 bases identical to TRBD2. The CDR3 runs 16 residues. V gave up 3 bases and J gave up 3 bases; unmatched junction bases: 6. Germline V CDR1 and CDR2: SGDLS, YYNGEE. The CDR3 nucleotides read TGTGCCAGCAGCGCCCTTGGGACTAGCGGAACAGATACGCAGTATTTT. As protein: CASSALGTSGTDTQYF.